Following are 9 T cell receptor beta chains from one sample sequenced in a study of blood T cell repertoires in COVID-19. Produced via immunoSEQ multiplex PCR; TCRdb's table is partial and in-frame only. Of hundreds of thousands of clones listed, about 89% are singletons. The sequencing input was PBMCs or T cells enriched from blood (not recorded which). These receptors were taken from a man in his forties or fifties in a cohort exposed to, infected with or recovered from COVID-19 (not recorded which).

The rearrangement joins TRBV6-5 to TRBJ2-1, with 10 bases lining up with TRBD2. The V gene end was trimmed by 1 base and the J gene end by 6 bases; junction bases not matched to a gene: 6. Germline CDR1 MNHEY, CDR2 SVGAGI. This CDR3 has 16 residues. This CDR3 reads CASSYFSGGLSNEQFF. The CDR3 DNA follows: TGTGCCAGCAGTTACTTTAGCGGGGGGCTTAGCAATGAGCAGTTCTTC.

The chain carries TRBV5-8 and TRBJ2-1; D might be TRBD2 (7 bases). Germline lookup yields CDR1 SGHTS and CDR2 YDEGEE. V was cut by 0 bases and J by 3 bases, with 13 bases left in between. The CDR3 contains 16 residues. This chain's CDR3 is CASSLARGAGYNEQFF. DNA of the CDR3: TGTGCCAGCAGCTTGGCCCGGGGGGCAGGCTACAATGAGCAGTTCTTC. Based on the CDR3 plus reference TRBV5-8 and TRBJ2-1, the full variable domain is EAGVTQSPTHLIKTRGQQATLRCSPISGHTSVYWYQQALGLGLQFLLWYDEGEERNRGNFPPRFSGRQFPNYSSELNVNALELEDSALYLCASSLARGAGYNEQFFGPGTRLTVL.

The chain is built from TRBV5-1 and TRBJ1-4; D gene uncertain. Between the trimmed V and J ends, which lost 0 bases and 4 bases, there was a span of 7 bases. Germline V gene data show CDR1 as SGHRS and CDR2 as YFSETQ. There are 14 residues in the CDR3. CDR3 protein: CASSLATLNEKLFF. CDR3 coding DNA: TGCGCCAGCAGCTTGGCTACTCTTAATGAAAAACTGTTTTTT.

This chain joins TRBV18 and TRBJ2-3; 7 positions match TRBD1. CDR3 length: 15 amino acids. V shed 0 bases, J shed 6 bases, and the junction held 6 bases outside the gene matches. Germline assignment: CDR1 KGHSH and CDR2 LQKENI. The CDR3 region has the DNA TGTGCCAGCTCACCACCGGGGGACAGTATGGATACGCAGTATTTT. Its protein product is CASSPPGDSMDTQYF.

This clone was detected a few times. The J gene is TRBJ2-4, the V gene TRBV4-1; maybe TRBD1 (5 bases). This CDR3 has 17 residues. CDR1 is MGHRA, CDR2 YSYEKL, per germline. Trimming shortened V by 0 bases and J by 4 bases, and 16 bases separated the two germline ends. The CDR3 region is CASSQEGGHPQKNIQYF. CDR3 DNA: TGCGCCAGCAGCCAAGAAGGCGGACATCCACAGAAAAACATTCAGTACTTC.

J is TRBJ2-5 and V is TRBV4-2; 9 positions agree with TRBD2. Germline V gene data show CDR1 as LGHNA and CDR2 as YNFKEQ. V lost 0 bases and J lost 7; bases outside the gene matches: 12. The CDR3 spans 17 residues. This CDR3 reads CASSQDWPASGNGTQYF. DNA for the CDR3: TGTGCCAGCAGCCAAGATTGGCCCGCTAGCGGGAATGGGACCCAGTACTTC.

The chain uses TRBV5-5 and TRBJ1-3, with 7 positions matching TRBD1. Germline V lookup: CDR1 SGHKS, CDR2 YYEKEE (reference sequence). V lost 4 bases to trimming and J lost 4 bases; unmatched junction nucleotides: 8. The CDR3 is 15 residues long. The CDR3 DNA reads as TGTGCCAGCAGCCCCCCCGGGACAGTCGGAAACACCATATATTTT. Amino acids: CASSPPGTVGNTIYF.

V is TRBV24-1 and J is TRBJ2-3, with D uncertain. V lost 7 bases, J lost 1 base, and 8 bases lay in between. Germline assignment: CDR1 KGHDR and CDR2 SFDVKD. The CDR3 length is 13 residues. The CDR3 region is CATSSRGTDTQYF. The CDR3 DNA is TGTGCCACCAGCTCACGGGGCACAGATACGCAGTATTTT.

The rearrangement joins TRBV3-1 (or the pseudogene TRBV3-2) to TRBJ2-4, with TRBD2 matching over 11 bases. The CDR3 has 16 residues. Germline V gene sequence: CDR1 LGHDT, CDR2 YNNKEL (reference sequence). J was trimmed by 0 bases and V by 3 bases; bases with no gene match: 1. The DNA for the CDR3 is TGTGCCAGCAGCCAGGGACTAGCGGTAGCCAAAAACATTCAGTACTTC. Translating it yields CASSQGLAVAKNIQYF.